Below, one T cell receptor beta chain is given with its context. This entry comes from a study of OX40 agonist ivuxolimab in advanced cancers. CDR3 length equals 17 residues. The germline V gene has CDR1 MDHEN and CDR2 SYDVKM. V dropped 6 bases and J dropped 2 bases, with 20 bases sitting between them. The table came from immunoSEQ multiplex PCR; TCRdb's copy has only in-frame clones and leaves some out. Of 65,000 to 70,000 clones listed, around 89% were seen once; the top ten hold approximately 10%. The V gene is TRBV28, the J gene TRBJ1-5, with a tentative D call TRBD1 (6 bases). The source material was CD4+ or CD8+ T cells sorted from blood, sampled in a trial of the OX40 agonist ivuxolimab. The clonotype comes from an adult with an advanced solid tumor such as melanoma, head and neck, liver or kidney cancer. The CDR3 bases are TGTGCCAGCAGCGTGAATCCACAGGGTATTGGCAATCAGCCCCAGCATTTT. It specifies CASSVNPQGIGNQPQHF. The variable domain in full, with the rest retrieved from reference TRBV28 and TRBJ1-5, is DVKVTQSSRYLVKRTGEKVFLECVQDMDHENMFWYRQDPGLGLRLIYFSYDVKMKEKGDIPEGYSVSREKKERFSLILESASTNQTSMYLCASSVNPQGIGNQPQHFGDGTRLSIL.